These 22 T cell receptor beta chains were sequenced from one sample in a study of beta chain features in type 1 diabetes (dated by TCRdb to the late 2010s). Library method: the immunoSEQ multiplex PCR assay. The entire amount of isolated RNA was reverse transcribed using the High Capacity cDNA Reverse Transcription Kit, so the sequenced TCRB transcripts were expressed ones. This is the immuneACCESS table as TCRdb keeps it, with only in-frame sequences that have V and J called. A part of the clones is gone; compared with another copy, unresolved V genes explain less than half, and the rest is unexplained. The sample table shows 220,000 or so clones, and 55% to 70% are seen once. The ten biggest clones cover 0.053% of the sample. Sequenced: naive CD4+ T cells from blood. Read against the paper, the sample's cell subset or site label means: true naive CD4+ T cells. The receptors derive from a man aged 25-45 years in good health.

The chain has TRBV11-2 and TRBJ2-3; 7 bases fit TRBD2. Looked up from germline, CDR1 is SGHAT and CDR2 is FQNNGV. J lost 2 bases, V lost 4 bases, and 9 bases had no gene match. The CDR3 is 16 residues long. The CDR3 DNA reads as TGTGCCAGCAGCTCAGCCTGGGGGACTAACACAGATACGCAGTATTTT. Protein sequence: CASSSAWGTNTDTQYF.

The chain combines TRBV20-1 with TRBJ2-3; D is undetermined. V lost 5 bases and J lost 8, with 11 bases in between. The CDR3 has 11 residues. Germline CDR1 reads DFQATT; CDR2 reads SNEGSKA (reference sequence). The CDR3 here is CSASPESTQYF. The CDR3 region has the DNA TGCAGTGCTTCGCCAGAGAGTACGCAGTATTTT.

This clone showed up just a few times. The J gene is TRBJ2-2, the V gene TRBV10-3; 11 nucleotides match TRBD1. V was pared by 3 bases and J by 2 bases, with 2 bases of the junction left unmatched. There are 16 residues in the CDR3. The germline gives CDR1 ENHRY, CDR2 SYGVKD. In DNA, the CDR3 is TGTGCCATCAGTGATCGGACAGGGGGCAACACCGGGGAGCTGTTTTTT. Translating it yields CAISDRTGGNTGELFF.

This rearrangement joins TRBV2 to TRBJ2-3; D gene unclear. Trimming took off 4 bases at V and 0 bases at J, with 8 bases between the two ends. The CDR3 contains 14 residues. Germline-derived CDR1 and CDR2 are SNHLY and FYNNEI. The CDR3 bases are TGTGCCAGCAGTGGCACACGTAGCACAGATACGCAGTATTTT. Protein: CASSGTRSTDTQYF.

The chain combines TRBV9 with TRBJ2-1; no definite D call. The V gene's germline CDR1 is SGDLS and CDR2 YYNGEE. Trimming pared 3 bases from V and 4 bases from J, leaving 11 bases between. The CDR3 consists of 14 residues. The CDR3 sequence: CASSAGQEYNEQFF. The CDR3, as DNA: TGTGCCAGCAGCGCTGGGCAGGAGTACAATGAGCAGTTCTTC.

This sequence joins TRBV7-2 and TRBJ2-1; no definite D call. Germline V gives CDR1 SGHTA, CDR2 FQGNSA. The CDR3 runs to 15 residues. The V end was cut by 7 bases, the J end by 3 bases, with 16 bases between. The CDR3 nucleotides read TGTGCCAGCACCCCTGGCTTCGCAAGCTACAATGAGCAGTTCTTC. Its protein product is CASTPGFASYNEQFF.

The chain has TRBV28 and TRBJ2-2; no reliable D call. The V gene's germline CDR1 is MDHEN and CDR2 SYDVKM. The CDR3 runs to 15 residues. Trimming shortened V by 2 bases and J by 1 base, and 8 bases separated the two germline ends. For the CDR3, the DNA is TGTGCCAGCAGTTTAATTACACGGAACACCGGGGAGCTGTTTTTT. This translates into CASSLITRNTGELFF.

The chain recombines TRBV7-2 with TRBJ1-2; no clear D. This CDR3 is 13 amino acids long. Trimming removed 0 bases at V and 8 bases at J, with 10 bases between. Germline values: CDR1 SGHTA, CDR2 FQGNSA. The DNA of the CDR3 is TGTGCCAGCAGCTTAGCTACACTGAGCGGCTACACCTTC. It translates to CASSLATLSGYTF.

The rearrangement links TRBV15 to TRBJ1-5; no reliable D call. The CDR3 has 15 amino acids. Between the trimmed V and J ends, which lost 4 bases and 2 bases, there was a span of 12 bases. Per the germline V gene, CDR1 is LNHNV and CDR2 is YYDKDF (reference sequence). The DNA for the CDR3 is TGTGCCACCAGCAAAGATTTACTCGGCAATCAGCCCCAGCATTTT. It specifies CATSKDLLGNQPQHF.

The chain has TRBV30 and TRBJ2-3; the D is unclear. This CDR3 contains 13 residues. The V gene's germline CDR1 is GTSNPN and CDR2 SVGIG (reference sequence). The ends were cut back, 0 bases at V and 4 bases at J, with 8 bases in the middle. The CDR3 is CAWSVLSADTQYF. DNA for the CDR3: TGTGCCTGGAGTGTACTCAGCGCAGATACGCAGTATTTT.

V usage is TRBV7-2 and J usage is TRBJ2-1; D is uncertain. The germline V and J ends were trimmed by 6 bases and 7 bases, with 7 bases remaining between them. CDR3 size: 11 residues. Germline loops: CDR1 SGHTA, CDR2 FQGNSA. The CDR3 spells CASSSRNEQFF. DNA of the CDR3: TGTGCCAGCAGTTCAAGGAATGAGCAGTTCTTC.

This clone showed up just a few times. Distinct nucleotide sequences in the sample also encode this CDR3. The chain links TRBV29-1 to TRBJ2-4, with D hard to call. This CDR3 has 12 amino acids. The germline CDR1 and CDR2 sequences are SQVTM and ANQGSEA. V was shortened by 3 bases and J by 1 base, with 4 bases between the two germline ends. CDR3 in amino acids: CSVEGAKNIQYF. DNA of the CDR3: TGCAGCGTTGAGGGGGCCAAAAACATTCAGTACTTC.

A word on this clone: The junction differs from germline at one of its ends, possibly a read error. This chain joins TRBV30 and TRBJ2-5; 11 nucleotides line up with TRBD2. Germline lookup yields CDR1 GTSNPN and CDR2 SVGIG (reference sequence). This CDR3 spans 17 amino acids. CDR3 amino acids: CAWSGTWTSGLQGTQYF. CDR3 nucleotide sequence: TGTGCCTGGAGTGGCACTTGGACTAGCGGGCTGCAAGGGACCCAGTACTTC.

The V gene is TRBV29-1, the J gene TRBJ1-1; TRBD1 might be the D (5 bases). Trimming cost V 6 bases and J 2 bases, with 13 bases left between them. The CDR3 is made up of 13 amino acids. Germline CDR1 reads SQVTM; CDR2 reads ANQGSEA. DNA of the CDR3: TGCAGCGTCCTGGAGGGGCCAAACACTGAAGCTTTCTTT. Amino acids: CSVLEGPNTEAFF.

The chain joins TRBV9 to TRBJ2-3; D ambiguous. Germline V gene data show CDR1 as SGDLS and CDR2 as YYNGEE. The CDR3 is 15 amino acids. The V gene lost 0 bases and the J gene lost 0 bases, with 8 bases spanning the gap. Written as DNA, the CDR3 is TGTGCCAGCAGCGTAGCGGGTCGCAGCACAGATACGCAGTATTTT. Protein: CASSVAGRSTDTQYF.

This clone has only one observation. The chain combines TRBV14 with TRBJ2-3; the match to TRBD1 covers 7 bases. Trimming removed 0 bases from V and 2 bases from J; junction bases left unmatched: 5. The CDR3 sequence is 16 residues long. CDR1 SGHDN and CDR2 FVKESK come from the germline V gene. CDR3 DNA sequence: TGTGCCAGCAGCCAAGATTTACAGGGGCCCACAGATACGCAGTATTTT. Translating it yields CASSQDLQGPTDTQYF. The full variable domain, its missing parts supplied by reference TRBV14 and TRBJ2-3, is EAGVTQFPSHSVIEKGQTVTLRCDPISGHDNLYWYRRVMGKEIKFLLHFVKESKQDESGMPNNRFLAERTGGTYSTLKVQPAELEDSGVYFCASSQDLQGPTDTQYFGPGTRLTVL.

The CDR3: CASSPESLSYEQYF. CDR3 nucleotide sequence: TGTGCCAGCAGCCCAGAGAGCCTATCATACGAGCAGTACTTC. The V gene is TRBV9, the J gene TRBJ2-7; no firm D call. The CDR3 runs to 14 residues. The V and J ends lost 4 bases and 4 bases respectively, with 15 bases between them. Germline V gene lookup returns CDR1 SGDLS and CDR2 YYNGEE. Drawing the rest from reference TRBV9 and TRBJ2-7, the complete variable domain is DSGVTQTPKHLITATGQRVTLRCSPRSGDLSVYWYQQSLDQGLQFLIQYYNGEERAKGNILERFSAQQFPDLHSELNLSSLELGDSALYFCASSPESLSYEQYFGPGTRLTVT.

The gene calls are TRBV14 and TRBJ1-2; possible D gene TRBD1, 6 bases. The CDR3 length is 13 residues. Germline values: CDR1 SGHDN, CDR2 FVKESK. The V end lost 4 bases, the J end lost 8 bases, and 14 bases lay between the germline ends. The CDR3 is CASSPAGAGGYTF. CDR3 sequence (DNA): TGTGCCAGCAGCCCCGCGGGGGCGGGGGGCTACACCTTC.

This clone was counted once. CDR3 loop: CAIKGDSTDTQYF. DNA of the CDR3: TGTGCCATCAAAGGGGATAGCACAGATACGCAGTATTTT. V and J are TRBV10-3 and TRBJ2-3; the D gene is possibly TRBD1 (5 bases). The CDR3 length is 13 residues. Trimming took off 7 bases at V and 0 bases at J, with 8 bases between the two ends. Germline V gene data show CDR1 as ENHRY and CDR2 as SYGVKD.

This clone was seen a few times. The chain links TRBV27 to TRBJ2-2; TRBD1 agrees at 7 bases. The CDR3 is 15 residues long. Germline V gives CDR1 MNHEY, CDR2 SMNVEV (reference sequence). After removal of 6 bases from V and 4 bases from J, the junction contained 8 bases not matched to a gene. The CDR3 spells CASRRQGISTGELFF. The CDR3 DNA reads TGTGCCAGCAGGAGACAGGGTATAAGCACCGGGGAGCTGTTTTTT.

This clone was counted a few times. This chain connects TRBV29-1 to TRBJ2-5; D is possibly TRBD1 (5 bases). Germline CDR1 reads SQVTM; CDR2 reads ANQGSEA. The length of the CDR3 is 13 residues. Trimming took 4 bases from V and 2 from J, leaving 11 bases between them. The CDR3 loop reads CSVANDRQETQYF. CDR3 nucleotide sequence: TGCAGCGTTGCAAACGACAGACAAGAGACCCAGTACTTC. The full variable domain, with the rest looked up from reference TRBV29-1 and TRBJ2-5, is SAVISQKPSRDICQRGTSLTIQCQVDSQVTMMFWYRQQPGQSLTLIATANQGSEATYESGFVIDKFPISRPNLTFSTLTVSNMSPEDSSIYLCSVANDRQETQYFGPGTRLLVL.

This chain uses TRBV14 with TRBJ2-1; 8 nucleotides agree with TRBD2. Germline V CDR1 and CDR2: SGHDN, FVKESK. This CDR3 comprises 16 residues. Losses at the gene ends were 5 bases for V and 3 bases for J; bases not matched to a gene: 9. CDR3 DNA sequence: TGTGCCAGCAGCGCCATTGCGGGGGGCCTCTACAATGAGCAGTTCTTC. This translates into CASSAIAGGLYNEQFF.